These 12 T cell receptor beta chains were sequenced from one sample in a study of blood T cell repertoires in COVID-19 (TCRdb year 2020). Libraries were built with the immunoSEQ multiplex PCR assay. The clones in this table, taken by TCRdb from immuneACCESS, are in-frame only. Not every clone is retained; where verified, under half of the shortfall comes from an unresolved V gene, and the cause of the rest is unknown. The sample yields under 250,000 clones; roughly four fifths were counted once. The ten largest clones capture 4.4% of the sample. The sequencing input was peripheral blood. Source of these receptors: a man between 50 and 59 years old with active or convalescent COVID-19.

The genes are TRBV30 and TRBJ1-2; TRBD1 matches at 8 bases. The CDR3 consists of 11 residues. Germline CDR1 GTSNPN, CDR2 SVGIG (reference sequence). The ends lost 4 bases at V and 6 bases at J; junction bases unmatched: 1. The CDR3 is CAWNRGNGYTF. The CDR3 DNA is TGTGCCTGGAACAGGGGGAATGGCTACACCTTC.

This clone occurred once. The J gene is TRBJ1-2, the V gene TRBV29-1, with D possibly being TRBD1 (6 bases). The CDR3 covers 12 residues. The V and J ends lost 3 bases and 6 bases respectively, with 11 bases between them. CDR1 SQVTM and CDR2 ANQGSEA come from the germline V gene. CDR3 in amino acids: CSVDWGLDGYTF. In DNA form, the CDR3 reads TGCAGCGTTGATTGGGGGCTCGATGGCTACACCTTC.

The chain recombines TRBV19 with TRBJ2-1, with 14 bases matching TRBD2. The CDR3 consists of 18 residues. V trimming: 7 bases; J trimming: 4 bases; junction bases outside the gene matches: 12. Germline assignment: CDR1 LNHDA and CDR2 SQIVND (reference sequence). CDR3 residues: CASTDPGTSGGSYNEQFF. CDR3 nucleotide sequence: TGTGCCAGTACCGACCCCGGGACTAGCGGGGGCTCGTACAATGAGCAGTTCTTC.

The chain carries TRBV6-5 and TRBJ1-6; 9 bases fit TRBD1. Trimming took 2 bases from V and 7 from J; bases not matched to a gene: 3. Germline V gives CDR1 MNHEY, CDR2 SVGAGI. The CDR3 sequence is 15 residues long. The CDR3 spells CASSYRGQGNSPLHF. The CDR3 nucleotides are TGTGCCAGCAGTTACCGAGGACAGGGGAATTCACCCCTCCACTTT.

This clone occurred many times. V is TRBV7-2 and J is TRBJ2-4, with 7 bases aligning to TRBD1. The CDR3 contains 13 residues. Germline CDR1 SGHTA, CDR2 FQGNSA. Losses at the gene ends were 5 bases for V and 6 bases for J; bases not matched to a gene: 4. The CDR3 is CASSVYRGNIQYF. The CDR3 coding sequence is TGTGCCAGCAGCGTATACAGGGGAAACATTCAGTACTTC.

DNA of the CDR3: TGTGCCAGCGTCTTGGGAGGGGGTGGCTCCTACGAGCAGTACTTC. This gives the protein CASVLGGGGSYEQYF. The chain combines TRBV28 with TRBJ2-7, with D possibly TRBD2 on 7 matching bases. The CDR3 covers 15 residues. V gave up 8 bases and J gave up 0 bases, with 17 bases separating them. Looked up from germline, CDR1 is MDHEN and CDR2 is SYDVKM.

The chain is built from TRBV7-2 and TRBJ2-3, with TRBD2 identical over 8 bases. The CDR3 length is 14 residues. Germline V CDR1 and CDR2: SGHTA, FQGNSA. The junction had 4 bases not matched to a gene; V was cut back by 5 bases and J by 3 bases. The CDR3 here is CASSPREGTDTQYF. CDR3 coding DNA: TGTGCCAGCAGCCCCCGGGAGGGGACAGATACGCAGTATTTT.

V and J are TRBV3-1 (or the pseudogene TRBV3-2) and TRBJ1-2; D perhaps matches TRBD1 (6 bases). This CDR3 has 15 residues. The germline CDR1 and CDR2 sequences are LGHDT and YNNKEL (reference sequence). Trimming cost V 3 bases and J 7 bases, with 18 bases left between them. In DNA form, the CDR3 reads TGTGCCAGCAGCCAGACGGGGGGCGGTGTGACTGGCTACACCTTC. Translation gives CASSQTGGGVTGYTF.

J is TRBJ2-7 and V is TRBV5-4; D might be TRBD1 (6 bases). Germline-derived CDR1 and CDR2 are SGHNT and YYREEE (reference sequence). The CDR3 loop spans 15 amino acids. V gave up 4 bases and J gave up 0 bases, with 14 bases separating them. In nucleotides, the CDR3 is TGTGCCAGCAGCCCCGACAGGCCGCTCTCCTACGAGCAGTACTTC. Protein sequence: CASSPDRPLSYEQYF.

The chain uses TRBV29-1 and TRBJ2-1, with 11 bases that match TRBD1. CDR1 and CDR2 (germline): SQVTM, ANQGSEA. The J segment lost 10 bases and the V segment lost 6 bases, leaving 8 bases of the junction unmatched. CDR3 length equals 13 residues. The CDR3 loop reads CSVGGQGALEQFF. CDR3 bases: TGCAGCGTCGGAGGACAGGGGGCTTTGGAGCAGTTCTTC.

J is TRBJ2-2 and V is TRBV15, with 8 positions matching TRBD1. CDR1 is LNHNV and CDR2 is YYDKDF in the germline V gene (reference sequence). Unmatched junction bases numbered 6, after V lost 3 bases and J lost 6 bases. This CDR3 is 15 amino acids long. The CDR3 coding sequence is TGTGCCACCAGCAGGGAGACAGGGGAGCCCGGGGAGCTGTTTTTT. It specifies CATSRETGEPGELFF.

This chain uses TRBV19 with TRBJ1-5; maybe TRBD1 (6 bases). CDR3 length equals 16 residues. Trimming removed 1 base at V and 1 base at J, with 11 bases between. CDR1 and CDR2 from the germline V gene are LNHDA and SQIVND (reference sequence). CDR3 sequence reads: CASSIVGGTSNQPQHF. The CDR3 nucleotides are TGTGCCAGTAGTATAGTGGGGGGGACAAGCAATCAGCCCCAGCATTTT. Full variable domain (outside the CDR3, taken from reference TRBV19 and TRBJ1-5): DGGITQSPKYLFRKEGQNVTLSCEQNLNHDAMYWYRQDPGQGLRLIYYSQIVNDFQKGDIAEGYSVSREKKESFPLTVTSAQKNPTAFYLCASSIVGGTSNQPQHFGDGTRLSIL.